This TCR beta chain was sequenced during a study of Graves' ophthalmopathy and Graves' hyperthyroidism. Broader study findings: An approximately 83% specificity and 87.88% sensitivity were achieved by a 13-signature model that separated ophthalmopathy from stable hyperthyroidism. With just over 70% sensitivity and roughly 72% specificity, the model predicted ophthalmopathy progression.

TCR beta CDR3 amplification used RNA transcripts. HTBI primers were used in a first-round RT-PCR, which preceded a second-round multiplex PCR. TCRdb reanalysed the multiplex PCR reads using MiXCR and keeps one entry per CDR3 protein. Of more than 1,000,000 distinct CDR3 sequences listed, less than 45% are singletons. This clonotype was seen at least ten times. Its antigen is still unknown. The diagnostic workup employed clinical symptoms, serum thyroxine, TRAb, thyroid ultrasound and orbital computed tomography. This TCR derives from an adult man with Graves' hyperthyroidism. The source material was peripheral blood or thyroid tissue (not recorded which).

In nucleotides, the CDR3 is TGCAGTGCTAGGGGGACGGCGCCCTCCTACGAGCAGTACTTC. Amino acids: CSARGTAPSYEQYF. V gene TRBV20-1 combines with J gene TRBJ2-7; D assignment may be TRBD1 or TRBD2 (5 bases each). V was clipped by 3 bases and J by 0 bases, with 12 bases between them. The germline V gene encodes CDR1 DFQATT and CDR2 SNEGSKA (reference sequence). The CDR3 is 14 amino acids.